This T cell receptor (beta chain) was identified during a study of blood T cell repertoires in COVID-19. The data were produced by immunoSEQ multiplex PCR, yet TCRdb's version contains in-frame clones alone and is incomplete. The sample includes around 170,000 clones, 86% of them seen just once. The CDR3 consists of 15 residues. The chain couples TRBV21-1 to TRBJ1-2; TRBD1 is the table's D call, not checked against the DNA. TRBV21-1 is recorded as a pseudogene. The receptor was isolated from a woman aged 25 to 39 who had recovered from COVID-19. Sequenced: PBMCs or T cells enriched from blood (not recorded which). The CDR3 reads CASSSDSRCNYGYTF. In nucleotides, the CDR3 is TGTGCCAGCAGCTCGGACAGCCGCTGCAACTATGGCTACACCTTC.